This T cell receptor beta chain was captured by sequencing in a study of blood T cell repertoires in COVID-19. Study-wide background: Spain, Italy and the United States supplied samples that represented acute and convalescent COVID-19. Sources were T cells, B-cell-depleted T cells, or PBMCs; the material itself was cDNA or gDNA.

This clone showed up just a few times. Data came from immunoSEQ multiplex PCR; TCRdb stores just in-frame clones and leaves some out. The sample contains about 160,000 clones, over 80% of which appear only once. V gave up 6 bases and J gave up 2 bases, with 14 bases separating them. The CDR3 runs 14 residues. CDR1 is SGHTS and CDR2 is YDEGEE in the germline V gene. The sequencing input was peripheral blood. The source is a woman between 55 and 75 years old with acute or convalescent COVID-19. The chain combines TRBV5-8 with TRBJ1-1; the D gene is possibly TRBD1 (6 bases). The CDR3 sequence is CASNPDRINTEAFF. The CDR3 nucleotides are TGTGCCAGCAACCCGGACAGAATTAACACTGAAGCTTTCTTT. Complete variable domain (other parts from reference TRBV5-8 and TRBJ1-1): EAGVTQSPTHLIKTRGQQATLRCSPISGHTSVYWYQQALGLGLQFLLWYDEGEERNRGNFPPRFSGRQFPNYSSELNVNALELEDSALYLCASNPDRINTEAFFGQGTRLTVV.